The 3 T cell receptor beta chains below were found in one sample sequenced in a study of CD8 T cells in ankylosing spondylitis. Overall study findings and caveats: A TCR beta motif of 7 or 8 highly homologous variants appeared characteristic of ankylosing spondylitis blood.

TCRdb independently ran MiXCR on the 5' RACE reads; one entry per CDR3 protein. The sample yields hundreds of thousands of distinct CDR3 sequences, roughly 10% seen once. Their cognate antigens are unknown. The sequencing sample was made of blood, either unsorted or a sorted T cell fraction (not recorded which). These receptor sequences come from a male donor with ankylosing spondylitis.

The chain links TRBV15 to TRBJ2-7; D unresolved. The CDR3 contains 15 residues. Germline CDR1 reads LNHNV; CDR2 reads YYDKDF (reference sequence). Trimming removed 0 bases at V and 5 bases at J, with 14 bases between. The chain's CDR3 is CATSRDRGGPDEQYF. The CDR3 nucleotides read TGTGCCACCAGCAGAGATCGTGGCGGACCCGACGAGCAGTACTTC.

The rearrangement uses TRBV7-6 and TRBJ2-5, with D possibly called TRBD1 or TRBD2 (5 bases each). The V end lost 0 bases, the J end lost 10 bases, and 9 bases lay between the germline ends. Germline V CDR1 and CDR2: SGHVS, FNYEAQ. CDR3 length: 12 amino acids. As DNA, the CDR3 is TGTGCCAGCAGCTTAGCCGGGACCCACCAGTACTTC. As protein: CASSLAGTHQYF.

With regard to this clonotype: A much larger clone is a single base away; this may be a read error. The chain links TRBV6-5 to TRBJ2-2, with 7 positions matching TRBD1. Germline CDR1 and CDR2: MNHEY and SVGAGI. The length of the CDR3 is 15 residues. The junction had 7 bases not matched to a gene; V was cut back by 2 bases and J by 7 bases. CDR3 in amino acids: CASSYDDRVVGELFF. CDR3 sequence (DNA): TGTGCCAGCAGTTACGATGACAGGGTTGTCGGGGAGCTGTTTTTT.